This T cell receptor beta chain was captured by sequencing in a study of T-cell memory formation after mild COVID-19. Many counts were recorded for this clonotype. There are 16 residues in the CDR3. Per the germline V gene, CDR1 is SGHRS and CDR2 is YFSETQ. Trimming cost V 0 bases and J 2 bases, with 14 bases left between them. A single record per CDR3 protein comes from TCRdb applying MiXCR to the 5' RACE reads. This table has 49,000 or so distinct CDR3 sequences, under 7.5% appearing once. Sequences were obtained from PBMCs or a T cell subset sorted from them (not recorded which). This TCR was sampled from a man aged 18 to 35 who had mild COVID-19 (a few samples of this study predate the infection). Cell type and time point are not known. The chain combines TRBV5-1 with TRBJ2-5; D is possibly TRBD1 (6 bases). The CDR3 sequence: CASSLVQGRGQETQYF. The CDR3 coding sequence is TGCGCCAGCAGCTTGGTACAGGGACGGGGACAAGAGACCCAGTACTTC. The variable domain in full, completed from reference TRBV5-1 and TRBJ2-5, reads KAGVTQTPRYLIKTRGQQVTLSCSPISGHRSVSWYQQTPGQGLQFLFEYFSETQRNKGNFPGRFSGRQFSNSRSEMNVSTLELGDSALYLCASSLVQGRGQETQYFGPGTRLLVL.